These 26 T cell receptor beta chains were all obtained from the same sample, sequenced in a study of blood T cell repertoires in COVID-19. Sequenced by immunoSEQ multiplex PCR; TCRdb stores in-frame clones only, minus some. The table lists about 300,000 clones, over 85% of them singletons. Sequencing was carried out using peripheral blood. The receptor source for this set is a woman under 40 with COVID-19, enrolled during active disease.

V gene TRBV13 combines with J gene TRBJ1-1; D is possibly TRBD1 (5 bases). This CDR3 contains 14 residues. CDR1 PRHDT and CDR2 FYEKMQ come from the germline V gene (reference sequence). Trimming removed 2 bases from V and 6 bases from J, with 13 bases in between. The CDR3 protein is CASSLLEGNSEAFF. The CDR3 DNA follows: TGTGCCAGCAGCTTACTGGAGGGGAATTCTGAAGCTTTCTTT.

In the case of this clone: The sample carries other DNA sequences with the same CDR3. The chain uses TRBV5-1 and TRBJ2-5, with a tentative D call TRBD1 (6 bases). The CDR3 totals 13 residues. Germline V gives CDR1 SGHRS, CDR2 YFSETQ. V was shortened by 3 bases and J by 2 bases, with 8 bases between the two germline ends. CDR3 nucleotide sequence: TGCGCCAGCAGCTGGGACATACAAGAGACCCAGTACTTC. Amino acid sequence: CASSWDIQETQYF.

The rearrangement links TRBV5-4 to TRBJ2-2, with a weak D call TRBD1 (5 bases). Germline V gives CDR1 SGHNT, CDR2 YYREEE (reference sequence). This CDR3 region has 15 residues. V shed 0 bases and J shed 1 base, with 7 bases lying between them. CDR3 nucleotide sequence: TGTGCCAGCAGCTTGGCCCAGGGGAACACCGGGGAGCTGTTTTTT. Translating it yields CASSLAQGNTGELFF.

In this sample, this clone turned up a few times. The chain links TRBV7-9 to TRBJ1-1; TRBD1 is a possible D gene (5 bases). The germline CDR1 and CDR2 sequences are SEHNR and FQNEAQ (reference sequence). This CDR3 has 15 residues. Between the trimmed V and J ends, which lost 1 base and 4 bases, there was a span of 13 bases. The CDR3 is CASSLGPGGGTEAFF. DNA of the CDR3: TGTGCCAGCAGCTTAGGGCCGGGCGGGGGCACTGAAGCTTTCTTT.

A few counts support this clone. The chain uses TRBV19 and TRBJ2-3; D possibly corresponds to TRBD1 (6 bases). The CDR3 length is 17 residues. CDR1 LNHDA and CDR2 SQIVND come from the germline V gene (reference sequence). The V end lost 4 bases, the J end lost 2 bases, and 19 bases lay between the germline ends. DNA of the CDR3: TGTGCCAGTAGTAGCGCGACTTATGGGGGCGTCACAGATACGCAGTATTTT. Amino acids: CASSSATYGGVTDTQYF. The variable domain in full, with the rest retrieved from reference TRBV19 and TRBJ2-3, is DGGITQSPKYLFRKEGQNVTLSCEQNLNHDAMYWYRQDPGQGLRLIYYSQIVNDFQKGDIAEGYSVSREKKESFPLTVTSAQKNPTAFYLCASSSATYGGVTDTQYFGPGTRLTVL.

This clone was picked up one time. V and J are TRBV7-2 and TRBJ2-2; 15 nucleotides line up with TRBD2. Germline CDR1 SGHTA, CDR2 FQGNSA. CDR3 length: 19 residues. Trimming at V came to 5 bases and at J to 5 bases, leaving 12 bases not matched to a gene. DNA of the CDR3: TGTGCCAGCAGCCACGGGACTAGCGGGGGGCCCCTGAATACCGGGGAGCTGTTTTTT. Its protein is CASSHGTSGGPLNTGELFF.

V gene TRBV27 combines with J gene TRBJ2-7; the match to TRBD2 covers 7 bases. Trimming cost V 2 bases and J 1 base; bases outside gene matches: 8. Germline CDR1 reads MNHEY; CDR2 reads SMNVEV (reference sequence). This CDR3 is built from 16 residues. This CDR3 reads CASSLDVKRGSYEQYF. For the CDR3, the DNA is TGTGCCAGCAGTTTAGATGTAAAGCGGGGTTCCTACGAGCAGTACTTC.

V usage is TRBV11-2 and J usage is TRBJ2-3; 11 positions match TRBD2. Trimming took 3 bases from V and 5 from J; bases not matched to a gene: 4. The CDR3 totals 15 residues. Germline values: CDR1 SGHAT, CDR2 FQNNGV. The CDR3 DNA reads as TGTGCCAGCAGCTTTGGACTAGCGGGTCGAGATACGCAGTATTTT. Its protein product is CASSFGLAGRDTQYF.

The V call is TRBV19, the J call TRBJ1-4; 10 nucleotides align to TRBD1. Germline CDR1 LNHDA, CDR2 SQIVND (reference sequence). The CDR3 length is 15 residues. Germline trimming cut 4 bases from V and 10 bases from J; bases unmatched to any gene: 9. The CDR3 DNA is TGTGCCAGTAGTACCAGACAGGGGGCGAGAGGAAAACTGTTTTTT. Translation gives CASSTRQGARGKLFF.

This chain uses TRBV9 with TRBJ2-5, with 9 bases lining up with TRBD2. Looked up from germline, CDR1 is SGDLS and CDR2 is YYNGEE. CDR3 size: 17 residues. V shed 0 bases, J shed 5 bases, and the junction held 11 bases outside the gene matches. The chain's CDR3 is CASSVADSGGLVETQYF. DNA for the CDR3: TGTGCCAGCAGCGTAGCAGATAGCGGGGGTCTTGTGGAGACCCAGTACTTC.

The V call is TRBV19, the J call TRBJ2-1; D unclear. The CDR3 covers 13 residues. The ends were cut back, 8 bases at V and 2 bases at J, with 10 bases in the middle. The germline gives CDR1 LNHDA, CDR2 SQIVND (reference sequence). CDR3 in amino acids: CASGLITYNEQFF. The CDR3 nucleotides read TGTGCCAGTGGGCTGATAACCTACAATGAGCAGTTCTTC.

V usage is TRBV4-3 and J usage is TRBJ1-1; no clear D. The germline CDR1 and CDR2 sequences are LGHNA and YSLEER. V gave up 1 base and J gave up 2 bases, with 5 bases separating them. This CDR3 region has 13 residues. This CDR3 reads CASSQAKNTEAFF. CDR3 nucleotide sequence: TGCGCCAGCAGCCAAGCCAAAAACACTGAAGCTTTCTTT.

This clone was seen only a few times. The genes are TRBV30 and TRBJ1-5; D may be TRBD1 (6 bases). Trimming removed 3 bases from V and 0 bases from J, with 12 bases in between. The CDR3 contains 15 residues. CDR1 GTSNPN and CDR2 SVGIG come from the germline V gene (reference sequence). In DNA form, the CDR3 reads TGTGCCTGGAGCCTCGGGACACTTAGCAATCAGCCCCAGCATTTT. Translating it yields CAWSLGTLSNQPQHF.

The chain uses TRBV19 and TRBJ2-7; D may be TRBD1 (6 bases). V was trimmed by 2 bases and J by 5 bases, leaving 13 bases between them. This CDR3 is built from 14 residues. CDR1 is LNHDA, CDR2 SQIVND, per germline (reference sequence). The CDR3 here is CASSISGRGDEQYV. As DNA, the CDR3 is TGTGCCAGTAGTATATCGGGCAGGGGCGACGAGCAGTACGTC.

Only one count was recorded for this clone. This chain joins TRBV6-6 and TRBJ2-7, with TRBD2 matching 7 bases. Germline-derived CDR1 and CDR2 are MNHNY and SVGAGI (reference sequence). V was clipped by 6 bases and J by 0 bases; unmatched bases: 11. The CDR3 length is 16 residues. DNA for the CDR3: TGTGCCAGCAGCCCCAGATCTAGCGGTAGCTCCTACGAGCAGTACGTC. Its translation: CASSPRSSGSSYEQYV.

The chain is built from TRBV4-1 and TRBJ1-4, with 7 bases identical to TRBD1. With 4 bases clipped from V and 6 bases from J, the junction kept 11 bases outside the gene matches. CDR3 length: 16 residues. Germline loops: CDR1 MGHRA, CDR2 YSYEKL. The CDR3 sequence is CASSPRMTGRDEKLFF. DNA for the CDR3: TGCGCCAGCAGCCCGAGGATGACAGGGAGAGATGAAAAACTGTTTTTT.

The rearrangement joins TRBV28 to TRBJ1-1, with 12 bases matching TRBD1. Germline assignment: CDR1 MDHEN and CDR2 SYDVKM. This CDR3 has 20 residues. The V and J ends lost 6 bases and 5 bases, in that order; junction bases with no gene match: 22. Written as DNA, the CDR3 is TGTGCCAGCAGCCAAACTCTGAGCGGGACAGGGGGCCGTGCACCTACTGAAGCTTTCTTT. Translation gives CASSQTLSGTGGRAPTEAFF.

This chain uses TRBV7-2 with TRBJ1-2; no reliable D call. V was trimmed by 3 bases and J by 4 bases, leaving 12 bases between them. This CDR3 contains 14 residues. The germline V gene has CDR1 SGHTA and CDR2 FQGNSA. The DNA of the CDR3 is TGTGCCAGCAGCTTTAGAGGGCGAGGCTATGGCTACACCTTC. Its protein is CASSFRGRGYGYTF.

The J gene is TRBJ1-4, the V gene TRBV11-2; D is unclear. Trimming took off 1 base at V and 8 bases at J, with 20 bases between the two ends. The CDR3 runs to 17 residues. Germline V CDR1 and CDR2: SGHAT, FQNNGV. The CDR3 region is CASSLGRGRTRREKLFF. The CDR3 DNA follows: TGTGCCAGCAGCTTAGGGCGTGGGCGCACCCGAAGGGAAAAACTGTTTTTT.

J is TRBJ1-1 and V is TRBV5-1; unclear D gene. Germline V gives CDR1 SGHRS, CDR2 YFSETQ. V was shortened by 2 bases and J by 11 bases, with 10 bases between the two germline ends. CDR3 length: 11 amino acids. CDR3 bases: TGCGCCAGCAGCTTCGGGATGGAGGCTTTCTTT. It specifies CASSFGMEAFF.

The chain carries TRBV7-2 and TRBJ2-7; TRBD1 aligns across 12 bases. The CDR3 is 16 residues long. The germline CDR1 and CDR2 sequences are SGHTA and FQGNSA. The trim removed 1 base at V and 4 bases at J, leaving 5 bases unmatched. The chain's CDR3 is CASSLGDRGRGYEQYF. CDR3 nucleotides: TGTGCCAGCAGCTTAGGGGACAGGGGGCGCGGGTACGAGCAGTACTTC.

This chain connects TRBV29-1 to TRBJ2-7; unclear D gene. Trimming left V 3 bases short and J 2 bases short, with 5 bases between. The germline V gene has CDR1 SQVTM and CDR2 ANQGSEA. CDR3 length equals 11 residues. CDR3 bases: TGCAGCGTTGAGCTAGCCTACGAGCAGTACTTC. Protein: CSVELAYEQYF.

The V gene is TRBV3-1 (or the pseudogene TRBV3-2), the J gene TRBJ2-3; 9 nucleotides align to TRBD2. The V gene's germline CDR1 is LGHDT and CDR2 YNNKEL (reference sequence). With 3 bases clipped from V and 1 base from J, the junction kept 8 bases outside the gene matches. The CDR3 runs to 17 residues. CDR3 amino acids: CASSHFLAGRGTDTQYF. CDR3 nucleotide sequence: TGTGCCAGCAGCCATTTCCTAGCGGGGCGAGGCACAGATACGCAGTATTTT.

This chain links TRBV19 with TRBJ2-2; TRBD1 might be the D (6 bases). V gave up 6 bases and J gave up 0 bases, with 14 bases separating them. The germline gives CDR1 LNHDA, CDR2 SQIVND (reference sequence). This CDR3 contains 16 residues. The DNA of the CDR3 is TGTGCCAGTAGGACCCATGGGGGCCCGAACACCGGGGAGCTGTTTTTT. Its translation is CASRTHGGPNTGELFF.

The gene calls are TRBV5-1 and TRBJ2-3; 9 positions match TRBD2. CDR3 length equals 16 residues. Germline CDR1 is SGHRS and CDR2 is YFSETQ. Trimming cost V 4 bases and J 5 bases; bases outside gene matches: 11. CDR3 in amino acids: CASSPVSGGFVDTQYF. CDR3 nucleotides: TGCGCCAGCAGCCCTGTTAGCGGGGGCTTCGTAGATACGCAGTATTTT. The variable domain in full, completed from reference TRBV5-1 and TRBJ2-3, reads KAGVTQTPRYLIKTRGQQVTLSCSPISGHRSVSWYQQTPGQGLQFLFEYFSETQRNKGNFPGRFSGRQFSNSRSEMNVSTLELGDSALYLCASSPVSGGFVDTQYFGPGTRLTVL.

V and J are TRBV5-6 and TRBJ2-7; 9 bases agree with TRBD2. CDR3 size: 16 residues. Looked up from germline, CDR1 is SGHDT and CDR2 is YYEEEE. With 1 base clipped from V and 2 bases from J, the junction kept 7 bases outside the gene matches. The DNA of the CDR3 is TGTGCCAGCAGCTTGTTTTCGGCTAGCGGGGCCTACGAGCAGTACGTC. It codes for CASSLFSASGAYEQYV.